The next 28 T cell receptor beta chains were all read from a single sample in a study of blood T cell repertoires in COVID-19. Libraries were prepared by immunoSEQ multiplex PCR; TCRdb keeps only in-frame clonotypes and omits some of them. Of about 190,000 clones in the sample, around 84% are singletons; the top ten hold 13% to 15%. The sample was peripheral blood. The source of these receptors is a man in his thirties or forties with active or convalescent COVID-19.

The CDR3 reads CASSSNRGSNQPQHF. The CDR3 region has the DNA TGTGCCAGCAGCTCCAACAGGGGAAGCAATCAGCCCCAGCATTTT. The chain is built from TRBV7-9 and TRBJ1-5; the match to TRBD1 covers 7 bases. This CDR3 has 15 residues. V trimming: 4 bases; J trimming: 1 base; junction bases outside the gene matches: 4. The germline V gene has CDR1 SEHNR and CDR2 FQNEAQ (reference sequence). The complete variable domain, with remaining parts taken from reference TRBV7-9 and TRBJ1-5, reads DTGVSQNPRHKITKRGQNVTFRCDPISEHNRLYWYRQTLGQGPEFLTYFQNEAQLEKSRLLSDRFSAERPKGSFSTLEIQRTEQGDSAMYLCASSSNRGSNQPQHFGDGTRLSIL.

The chain has TRBV10-1 and TRBJ2-3; weak D call: TRBD2 (7 bases). The CDR3 covers 17 residues. Germline V gene lookup returns CDR1 WNHNN and CDR2 SYGVQD (reference sequence). Trimming removed 5 bases from V and 1 base from J, with 19 bases in between. The CDR3 sequence: CASSPPVTGGRTDTQYF. The DNA for the CDR3 is TGCGCCAGCAGTCCACCCGTGACGGGGGGCCGCACAGATACGCAGTATTTT.

The count of this clone is one. V and J are TRBV5-1 and TRBJ2-7; 8 nucleotides match TRBD2. CDR1 is SGHRS, CDR2 YFSETQ, per germline. With 3 bases clipped from V and 0 bases from J, the junction kept 5 bases outside the gene matches. The CDR3 has 15 amino acids. CDR3 sequence (DNA): TGCGCCAGCAGCTGGGTGAGCGGGAGCTCCTACGAGCAGTACTTC. Encoded protein: CASSWVSGSSYEQYF.

This chain joins TRBV28 and TRBJ1-1; D perhaps matches TRBD1 (6 bases). The CDR3 sequence is 14 residues long. V lost 6 bases, J lost 1 base, and 12 bases lay in between. The germline CDR1 and CDR2 sequences are MDHEN and SYDVKM. The CDR3 loop reads CASRTEQGNTEAFF. In DNA form, the CDR3 reads TGTGCCAGCAGGACCGAACAGGGGAACACTGAAGCTTTCTTT.

The J gene is TRBJ1-2, the V gene TRBV29-1, with D unresolved. CDR1 is SQVTM, CDR2 ANQGSEA, per germline. The CDR3 is 12 residues long. Trimming removed 0 bases from V and 9 bases from J, with 11 bases in between. The CDR3 protein is CSVEDREYSYTF. In DNA form, the CDR3 reads TGCAGCGTTGAAGATCGGGAGTATAGCTACACCTTC. Full variable domain (remainder filled in from reference TRBV29-1 and TRBJ1-2): SAVISQKPSRDICQRGTSLTIQCQVDSQVTMMFWYRQQPGQSLTLIATANQGSEATYESGFVIDKFPISRPNLTFSTLTVSNMSPEDSSIYLCSVEDREYSYTFGSGTRLTVV.

Only a few counts were recorded for this clone. The rearrangement joins TRBV18 to TRBJ2-7; maybe TRBD2 (6 bases). V lost 0 bases, J lost 4 bases, and 19 bases lay in between. The CDR3 extends over 17 amino acids. Per the germline V gene, CDR1 is KGHSH and CDR2 is LQKENI. The CDR3 coding sequence is TGTGCCAGCTCACCACCCGGTGGAGGGCTCACTTCTTACGAGCAGTACTTC. Translated: CASSPPGGGLTSYEQYF.

The chain links TRBV6-2 or TRBV6-3 to TRBJ2-4; 9 bases are a match to TRBD1. Germline CDR1 is MNHEY and CDR2 is SVGEGT. CDR3 length: 19 residues. Germline trimming cut 4 bases from V and 0 bases from J; bases unmatched to any gene: 13. The chain's CDR3 is CASSSPGQGETLAKNIQYF. CDR3 nucleotide sequence: TGTGCCAGCAGTTCTCCGGGACAGGGTGAAACTTTAGCCAAAAACATTCAGTACTTC.

This clone was detected only once. The germline gene is not matched at one end of the junction; a read error may be the cause. J is TRBJ2-3 and V is TRBV18, with D tentatively TRBD2 (5 bases). This CDR3 is built from 16 residues. Per germline, CDR1 KGHSH and CDR2 LQKENI. CDR3 sequence reads: CASSPPRGSSIDTQYF. CDR3 nucleotide sequence: TGTGCCAGCTCACCACCCCGAGGGTCTAGCATAGATACGCAGTATTTT.

The chain recombines TRBV7-2 with TRBJ1-2; no reliable D call. This CDR3 is built from 15 residues. Trimming took off 5 bases at V and 4 bases at J, with 17 bases between the two ends. Per germline, CDR1 SGHTA and CDR2 FQGNSA. CDR3 sequence reads: CASSPTGVASYGYTF. CDR3 bases: TGTGCCAGCAGCCCGACCGGGGTCGCCTCCTATGGCTACACCTTC.

This chain links TRBV4-1 with TRBJ2-1; D perhaps matches TRBD2 (6 bases). Germline-derived CDR1 and CDR2 are MGHRA and YSYEKL. CDR3 length equals 14 residues. V was pared by 6 bases and J by 7 bases, with 16 bases between. The CDR3 spells CASSRERAGNEQFF. The CDR3 DNA reads as TGCGCCAGCAGTCGGGAGCGGGCAGGGAATGAGCAGTTCTTC.

This chain connects TRBV19 to TRBJ1-3; 11 bases fit TRBD1. This CDR3 comprises 15 residues. Germline trimming cut 10 bases from V and 0 bases from J; bases unmatched to any gene: 5. Germline CDR1 reads LNHDA; CDR2 reads SQIVND (reference sequence). CDR3 protein: CATRDRGFSGNTIYF. CDR3 coding DNA: TGTGCCACCCGGGACAGGGGGTTCTCTGGAAACACCATATATTTT.

V gene TRBV24-1 combines with J gene TRBJ1-1; D perhaps matches TRBD1 (5 bases). The CDR3 extends over 14 amino acids. CDR1 KGHDR and CDR2 SFDVKD come from the germline V gene. V shed 2 bases and J shed 3 bases, with 9 bases lying between them. The CDR3 spells CATSDSMTDTEAFF. The CDR3 region has the DNA TGTGCCACCAGTGATTCTATGACAGACACTGAAGCTTTCTTT.

The chain uses TRBV5-6 and TRBJ1-4; D unclear. The CDR3 is made up of 12 amino acids. Germline CDR1 reads SGHDT; CDR2 reads YYEEEE. Trimming left V 4 bases short and J 11 bases short, with 12 bases between. The CDR3 reads CASSSSIGKLFF. CDR3 DNA sequence: TGTGCCAGCAGCAGCTCCATCGGGAAACTGTTTTTT.

This rearrangement joins TRBV18 to TRBJ1-1; 7 nucleotides line up with TRBD1. The V gene end was trimmed by 5 bases and the J gene end by 4 bases; junction bases not matched to a gene: 10. Germline V gene data show CDR1 as KGHSH and CDR2 as LQKENI. The CDR3 consists of 15 residues. CDR3 in amino acids: CASSSEDRVRTEAFF. Here the CDR3 DNA reads TGTGCCAGCTCATCGGAAGACAGGGTGCGCACTGAAGCTTTCTTT.

This clone was observed a few times. The rearrangement links TRBV15 to TRBJ1-6, with 9 nucleotides matching TRBD1. Germline V gene data show CDR1 as LNHNV and CDR2 as YYDKDF (reference sequence). The CDR3 runs 17 residues. J was trimmed by 9 bases and V by 7 bases; bases with no gene match: 16. This CDR3 is CATTTGGGQGIGSPLHF. CDR3 coding DNA: TGTGCCACCACCACAGGGGGAGGACAGGGGATCGGTTCACCCCTCCACTTT.

V and J are TRBV4-1 and TRBJ2-3; unclear D gene. The CDR3 sequence is 13 residues long. Between the trimmed V and J ends, which lost 0 bases and 4 bases, there was a span of 5 bases. CDR1 MGHRA and CDR2 YSYEKL come from the germline V gene. This chain's CDR3 is CASSQDLADTQYF. DNA of the CDR3: TGCGCCAGCAGCCAAGATCTAGCAGATACGCAGTATTTT.

V is TRBV4-1 and J is TRBJ2-3, with TRBD2 as a possible D gene (7 bases). V dropped 8 bases and J dropped 5 bases, with 14 bases sitting between them. Germline assignment: CDR1 MGHRA and CDR2 YSYEKL. This CDR3 is 13 amino acids long. CDR3 in DNA: TGCGCCAGCGCGACGGGGGGCAAAGATACGCAGTATTTT. It is translated as CASATGGKDTQYF.

This clone was observed many times. CDR3 amino acids: CASSAGTVVQETQYF. In DNA form, the CDR3 reads TGTGCCAGCAGCGCCGGGACAGTAGTCCAAGAGACCCAGTACTTC. V and J are TRBV9 and TRBJ2-5, with 7 nucleotides matching TRBD1. The CDR3 runs to 15 residues. Trimming cost V 3 bases and J 1 base; bases outside gene matches: 6. Germline CDR1 is SGDLS and CDR2 is YYNGEE.

V is TRBV19 and J is TRBJ1-2; D is possibly TRBD1 (6 bases). V was shortened by 3 bases and J by 6 bases, with 14 bases between the two germline ends. CDR1 is LNHDA, CDR2 SQIVND, per germline (reference sequence). This CDR3 region has 14 residues. CDR3 DNA: TGTGCCAGTAGTATGGGAACAGGGATCAATGGCTACACCTTC. Residues: CASSMGTGINGYTF.

The chain is built from TRBV9 and TRBJ1-4, with TRBD1 matching 9 bases. This CDR3 region has 14 residues. Germline trimming cut 3 bases from V and 5 bases from J; bases unmatched to any gene: 2. The germline V gene encodes CDR1 SGDLS and CDR2 YYNGEE. CDR3 residues: CASSAGTGNEKLFF. The CDR3 DNA reads TGTGCCAGCAGCGCCGGGACAGGGAATGAAAAACTGTTTTTT.

The rearrangement joins TRBV12-3 or TRBV12-4 to TRBJ1-1; D ambiguous. Trimming removed 6 bases at V and 0 bases at J, with 8 bases between. The CDR3 runs to 13 residues. The CDR3 sequence: CASRRSMNTEAFF. The CDR3 nucleotides are TGTGCCAGCAGGCGTAGCATGAACACTGAAGCTTTCTTT.

The V call is TRBV4-1, the J call TRBJ2-1, with a possible D match to TRBD1 (5 bases). Deletions cut 1 base from V and 9 bases from J, with 10 bases between. Germline lookup yields CDR1 MGHRA and CDR2 YSYEKL. The CDR3 sequence is 13 residues long. The CDR3 nucleotides read TGCGCCAGCAGCCAAGGCAGGGTTGGTGAGCAGTTCTTC. Translated, it gives CASSQGRVGEQFF.

This clone was seen once. V gene TRBV19 combines with J gene TRBJ1-3; 8 bases agree with TRBD1. The V gene end was trimmed by 7 bases and the J gene end by 1 base; junction bases not matched to a gene: 12. This CDR3 is 17 amino acids long. The germline V gene encodes CDR1 LNHDA and CDR2 SQIVND (reference sequence). CDR3 sequence: CASTDSGGSVSGNTIYF. The CDR3 DNA reads as TGTGCCAGTACCGATTCAGGGGGCAGCGTATCTGGAAACACCATATATTTT.

This chain links TRBV5-1 with TRBJ1-5; D gene ambiguous. Germline V gene data show CDR1 as SGHRS and CDR2 as YFSETQ. V gave up 3 bases and J gave up 9 bases, with 10 bases separating them. The CDR3 totals 12 residues. CDR3: CASSSNNGPQHF. CDR3 DNA: TGCGCCAGCAGCTCGAACAATGGGCCCCAGCATTTT.

The rearrangement links TRBV19 to TRBJ2-3, with TRBD2 matching 10 bases. This CDR3 contains 16 residues. Germline assignment: CDR1 LNHDA and CDR2 SQIVND (reference sequence). V dropped 6 bases and J dropped 2; count of bases not matched to a gene: 8. CDR3: CASRAASGRTTDTQYF. DNA of the CDR3: TGTGCCAGTAGGGCCGCTAGCGGGAGAACCACAGATACGCAGTATTTT. Looking up the rest from reference TRBV19 and TRBJ2-3 gives the full variable domain: DGGITQSPKYLFRKEGQNVTLSCEQNLNHDAMYWYRQDPGQGLRLIYYSQIVNDFQKGDIAEGYSVSREKKESFPLTVTSAQKNPTAFYLCASRAASGRTTDTQYFGPGTRLTVL.

This chain connects TRBV18 to TRBJ1-4, with TRBD1 as a possible D gene (6 bases). Germline CDR1 is KGHSH and CDR2 is LQKENI. This CDR3 has 17 residues. The ends were cut back, 1 base at V and 0 bases at J, with 12 bases in the middle. In DNA form, the CDR3 reads TGTGCCAGCTCACCACAGGACAGTGGGGCAACTAATGAAAAACTGTTTTTT. This sequence encodes CASSPQDSGATNEKLFF.

The V and J genes are TRBV18 and TRBJ1-3; TRBD1 is a possible D gene (6 bases). The germline gives CDR1 KGHSH, CDR2 LQKENI. This CDR3 has 16 residues. The V and J ends lost 2 bases and 0 bases respectively, with 11 bases between them. The CDR3 nucleotides are TGTGCCAGCTCACCAGAGACAGGACTCTCTGGAAACACCATATATTTT. Its translation: CASSPETGLSGNTIYF. The full variable domain, rest sourced from reference TRBV18 and TRBJ1-3, is NAGVMQNPRHLVRRRGQEARLRCSPMKGHSHVYWYRQLPEEGLKFMVYLQKENIIDESGMPKERFSAEFPKEGPSILRIQQVVRGDSAAYFCASSPETGLSGNTIYFGEGSWLTVV.

This CDR3 reads CASGSDYPGLAGPSPYNEQFF. CDR3 DNA sequence: TGTGCTAGTGGATCAGATTATCCGGGACTAGCGGGCCCCTCCCCCTACAATGAGCAGTTCTTC. This chain links TRBV12-5 with TRBJ2-1; 12 positions match TRBD2. This CDR3 is 21 amino acids long. The V gene's germline CDR1 is LGHNT and CDR2 FRNRAP. Germline trimming cut 6 bases from V and 2 bases from J; bases unmatched to any gene: 20.